Listed below are T cell receptor beta chains from one sample, sequenced in a study of blood T cell dynamics during melanoma immunotherapy. Using immunoSEQ multiplex PCR, the repertoire was profiled, and TCRdb retains in-frame clones only, with some absent. The data contain 9,000 to 10,000 clones, roughly 85% of them seen just once; the ten biggest clones take up approximately 11%. Specimen: blood, collected from a patient treated with checkpoint blockade. The origin of the receptors is a human donor with melanoma. Both conserved end residues are part of each CDR3. D genes are given only for firm matches. Some rows have no size entry. The others give once, few or many, or a class for an expanded clone.

D | size | J | V | DNA | CDR3
TRBD1 | - | TRBJ2-7 | TRBV11-2 | TGTGCCAGCAGCTTAGGACGACAGGGGTCCTCACCCTACGAGCAGTACTTC | CASSLGRQGSSPYEQYF
TRBD1 | once | TRBJ1-2 | TRBV7-2 | TGTGCCAGCAGCCCGGATGGGACAGGGGGGACCTATGGCTACACCTTC | CASSPDGTGGTYGYTF
- | - | TRBJ1-2 | TRBV6-5 | TGTGCCAGCAGTTACATGAAGAGCTATGGCTACACCTTC | CASSYMKSYGYTF
TRBD1 | - | TRBJ1-1 | TRBV5-4 | TGTGCCAGCAGCCCAAACGACAGGGGTTGGAACACTGAAGCTTTCTTT | CASSPNDRGWNTEAFF
- | - | TRBJ1-6 | TRBV4-1 | TGCGCCAGCAGGGGGAGTGGATCCTATAATTCACCCCTCCACTTT | CASRGSGSYNSPLHF
- | - | TRBJ2-1 | TRBV6-4 | TGTGCCAGCAGTGAGGACAGATACAATGAGCAGTTCTTC | CASSEDRYNEQFF
- | - | TRBJ2-1 | TRBV5-1 | TGCGCCAGCAGCGGTAGGGGGGATAATGAGCAGTTCTTC | CASSGRGDNEQFF
TRBD2 | few | TRBJ2-4 | TRBV5-1 | TGCGCCAGCAGCTTACTAGCGGGGGACGGGGCCAAAAACATTCAGTACTTC | CASSLLAGDGAKNIQYF
TRBD1 | - | TRBJ2-2 | TRBV5-1 | TGCGCCAGCACTACAGGGGGCCGAACCGGGGAGCTGTTTTTT | CASTTGGRTGELFF
- | - | TRBJ2-3 | TRBV11-3 | TGTGCCAGCAGCTTAGGGGTTAGATCCTCTGATACGCAGTATTTT | CASSLGVRSSDTQYF
- | few | TRBJ2-1 | TRBV5-4 | TGTGCCAGCAATTCGAGGGGGCGGGGAGCCTACAATGAGCAGTTCTTC | CASNSRGRGAYNEQFF
TRBD1 | - | TRBJ2-7 | TRBV6-1 | TGTGCCAGCACCGCAGGAGACAGGGGTAGGGAGCAGTACTTC | CASTAGDRGREQYF
- | - | TRBJ1-5 | TRBV15 | TGTGCCACCAGCAGAGGCGGTACGGGGATGGGTCAGCCCCAGCATTTT | CATSRGGTGMGQPQHF
TRBD1 | - | TRBJ1-4 | TRBV5-1 | TGCGCCAGCAGCAGGACAGGGGGGAATGAAAAACTGTTTTTT | CASSRTGGNEKLFF
- | few | TRBJ1-1 | TRBV7-9 | TGTGCCAGCAGCTTAGAACAGACAACTGAAGCTTTCTTT | CASSLEQTTEAFF
- | - | TRBJ1-1 | TRBV6-6 | TGTGCCAGCAGTTACGGAGGGGCTGAAGCTTTCTTT | CASSYGGAEAFF
TRBD1 | - | TRBJ2-5 | TRBV18 | TGTGCCAGCTCACCCTTACAGGGGGAGACCCAGTACTTC | CASSPLQGETQYF
TRBD2 | - | TRBJ2-1 | TRBV10-3 | TGTGCCATCCGGGATAGCGGGGGGGACAATGAGCAGTTCTTC | CAIRDSGGDNEQFF
TRBD1 | once | TRBJ1-1 | TRBV2 | TGTGCCAGCAGTGAAGTGGGACAGGCGAACACTGAAGCTTTCTTT | CASSEVGQANTEAFF
- | - | TRBJ2-2 | TRBV30 | TGTGCCTGGGATGCCGGGACAAACACCGGGGAGCTGTTTTTT | CAWDAGTNTGELFF
TRBD2 | - | TRBJ2-3 | TRBV5-1 | TGCGCCAGCGCTCCACCGGGGGGTAGCACAGATACGCAGTATTTT | CASAPPGGSTDTQYF
TRBD1 | - | TRBJ2-3 | TRBV27 | TGTGCCAGCAGTGCCCCCGGGACAGGCATCACAGATACGCAGTATTTT | CASSAPGTGITDTQYF
- | - | TRBJ2-7 | TRBV10-2 | TGCGCCAGCGTTGCTACCTACGAGCAGTACTTC | CASVATYEQYF
- | - | TRBJ2-1 | TRBV11-3 | TGTGCCAGCAGCTTAATGGGCCATGACAATGAGCAGTTCTTC | CASSLMGHDNEQFF
TRBD1 | - | TRBJ2-3 | TRBV29-1 | TGCAGCGCTGGACAGGGGGCAGATACGCAGTATTTT | CSAGQGADTQYF
- | - | TRBJ2-7 | TRBV11-2 | TGTGCCAGCAGCTTAGGCTCGGGGCAGAACTACGAGCAGTACTTC | CASSLGSGQNYEQYF
- | - | TRBJ2-7 | TRBV5-1 | TGCGCCAGCAGCTTGACGGGAAGCTCCTACGAGCAGTACTTC | CASSLTGSSYEQYF
- | - | TRBJ1-2 | TRBV5-4 | TGTGCCAGCAGCTTGAGGGGTTCTGGCTACACCTTC | CASSLRGSGYTF
- | - | TRBJ1-2 | TRBV5-4 | TGTGCCAGCAGCTCAAGGACAGCTAATCCCACCTTC | CASSSRTANPTF
- | once | TRBJ2-3 | TRBV7-3 | TGTGCCAGCAGCTTAAGAGGAGGGGCGCGAGATACGCAGTATTTT | CASSLRGGARDTQYF
- | once | TRBJ1-6 | TRBV28 | TGTGCCAGCAGTTCGCCGGGTAGATCCTATAATTCACCCCTCCACTTT | CASSSPGRSYNSPLHF
- | once | TRBJ2-5 | TRBV19 | TGTGCCAGTAGTTCCCGTTTGACCGAGACCCAGTACTTC | CASSSRLTETQYF
TRBD2 | - | TRBJ2-2 | TRBV18 | TGTGCCAGCTCACCGACCGTGGCTAGCGGGGGGACGAACACCGGGGAGCTGTTTTTT | CASSPTVASGGTNTGELFF
TRBD1 | - | TRBJ2-6 | TRBV5-1 | TGCGCCAGCGGCACAGGACAGGGGACCCACTCTGGGGCCAACGTCCTGACTTTC | CASGTGQGTHSGANVLTF
- | - | TRBJ1-6 | TRBV14 | TGTGCCAGCAGCCAAGATAACCGAGGAGGTTCACCCCTCCACTTT | CASSQDNRGGSPLHF
- | - | TRBJ1-2 | TRBV6-5 | TGTGCCAGCAGTTACTCGACAGGCGGCTATGGCTACACCTTC | CASSYSTGGYGYTF
TRBD2 | - | TRBJ2-1 | TRBV29-1 | TGCAGCGTTGAAGGTCTAGCGGGGGGGGGCTACTCCTACAATGAGCAGTTCTTC | CSVEGLAGGGYSYNEQFF
- | - | TRBJ2-2 | TRBV6-5 | TGTGCCAGCAGTTTTTTCGAGGCAGGGTTTATCGGGGAGCTGTTTTTT | CASSFFEAGFIGELFF
- | - | TRBJ2-2 | TRBV6-4 | TGTGCCAGCAGTGACTCGGTAGCCGGGGAGCTGTTTTTT | CASSDSVAGELFF
TRBD1 | - | TRBJ1-5 | TRBV10-2 | TGCGCCAGCAGTTCCCGTGGACAGGTTAGCAATCAGCCCCAGCATTTT | CASSSRGQVSNQPQHF